This passage covers 2 T cell receptor beta chains from one sample sequenced in a study of human thymus T cells. Resections from corrective heart surgery provided thymus tissue. Measured with immunoSEQ multiplex PCR; TCRdb has only the in-frame clones, and not every one. Of some 80,000 clones in the sample, just over 95% were seen once. The sequenced sample was thymus tissue. Receptors were obtained from a boy under two years old with a congenital heart defect but otherwise immunologically healthy.

J is TRBJ2-7 and V is TRBV4-2; D is unclear. Between the trimmed V and J ends, which lost 4 bases and 1 base, there was a span of 11 bases. Looked up from germline, CDR1 is LGHNA and CDR2 is YNFKEQ. The length of the CDR3 is 14 residues. The CDR3 DNA follows: TGTGCCAGCAGCCGCGAGGATTCGTCCTACGAGCAGTACTTC. As protein: CASSREDSSYEQYF.

The chain employs TRBV28 and TRBJ2-1, with unresolved D. Germline V lookup: CDR1 MDHEN, CDR2 SYDVKM. V gave up 5 bases and J gave up 2 bases, with 16 bases separating them. The CDR3 covers 16 residues. DNA of the CDR3: TGTGCCAGCAGTCCACAATTGGGTAGACCCTACAATGAGCAGTTCTTC. It codes for CASSPQLGRPYNEQFF.